The 16 T cell receptor beta chains given below trace back to one sample, sequenced in a study of blood T cell repertoires in COVID-19. Using immunoSEQ multiplex PCR, the repertoire was profiled, and TCRdb retains in-frame clones only, with some absent. The sample lists about 170,000 clones, 84% occurring once. Source material: PBMCs or T cells enriched from blood (not recorded which). The receptor source for this set is a man aged 45-60 years who had recovered from COVID-19.

This clone was recorded once. The chain recombines TRBV24-1 with TRBJ1-4, with D unresolved. The germline gives CDR1 KGHDR, CDR2 SFDVKD. Trimming took 3 bases from V and 8 from J, leaving 21 bases between them. This CDR3 is built from 17 residues. CDR3 region: CATSDPAGKAGGEKLFF. Here the CDR3 DNA reads TGTGCCACCAGTGATCCCGCGGGAAAGGCGGGCGGCGAAAAACTGTTTTTT.

The CDR3 here is CASSQTSGGSTDTQYF. CDR3 coding DNA: TGTGCCAGCAGCCAGACTAGCGGGGGGAGCACAGATACGCAGTATTTT. The rearrangement joins TRBV7-9 to TRBJ2-3; TRBD2 matches 13 bases. V shed 5 bases, J shed 0 bases, and the junction held 2 bases outside the gene matches. The CDR3 runs to 16 residues. CDR1 and CDR2 from the germline V gene are SEHNR and FQNEAQ (reference sequence).

This clone was detected only a few times. The chain links TRBV7-9 to TRBJ1-2; D not resolved. The CDR3 is 14 residues long. V was pared by 1 base and J by 4 bases, with 10 bases between. The germline V gene has CDR1 SEHNR and CDR2 FQNEAQ (reference sequence). CDR3 amino acids: CASSLDRRAYGYTF. The CDR3 nucleotides are TGTGCCAGCAGCTTAGATAGGCGGGCCTATGGCTACACCTTC.

A remark on this clone: Other DNA sequences in the same sample also yield this CDR3. DNA of the CDR3: TGTGCCAGCAGTTGGACAGGGGGAACTGAAGCTTTCTTT. It translates to CASSWTGGTEAFF. The chain combines TRBV6-5 with TRBJ1-1; 10 nucleotides agree with TRBD1. The CDR3 spans 13 residues. Germline V gives CDR1 MNHEY, CDR2 SVGAGI. J gave up 5 bases and V 4 bases, and 1 base lay outside the gene matches.

This rearrangement joins TRBV15 to TRBJ2-7, with 11 bases identical to TRBD1. Trimming removed 4 bases from V and 4 bases from J; junction bases left unmatched: 3. The CDR3 covers 14 residues. In germline, CDR1 is LNHNV, CDR2 YYDKDF (reference sequence). In nucleotides, the CDR3 is TGTGCCACCAGCAAGGACAGGGGGCCTTACGAGCAGTACTTC. It codes for CATSKDRGPYEQYF.

The chain recombines TRBV19 with TRBJ1-4; TRBD1 agrees at 9 bases. Trimming took 5 bases from V and 7 from J; bases not matched to a gene: 8. Germline V gene data show CDR1 as LNHDA and CDR2 as SQIVND (reference sequence). The CDR3 runs 15 residues. CDR3: CASSVRDRVTEKLFF. CDR3 sequence (DNA): TGTGCCAGTAGTGTCCGGGACAGGGTTACTGAAAAACTGTTTTTT.

This clone was counted between two and nine times. The chain carries TRBV28 and TRBJ1-2; TRBD1 might be the D (5 bases). The germline gives CDR1 MDHEN, CDR2 SYDVKM. The CDR3 is 16 amino acids. V lost 2 bases, J lost 7 bases, and 20 bases lay in between. In DNA form, the CDR3 reads TGTGCCAGCAGTTTAAGGTTAGGGGACTCAACTTTTGGCTACACCTTC. Protein: CASSLRLGDSTFGYTF.

The chain couples TRBV11-2 to TRBJ1-1; no reliable D call. Germline values: CDR1 SGHAT, CDR2 FQNNGV. This CDR3 region has 13 residues. Trimming pared 4 bases from V and 0 bases from J, leaving 6 bases between. CDR3 nucleotides: TGTGCCAGCAGCTCCCGGGTGAACACTGAAGCTTTCTTT. As protein: CASSSRVNTEAFF.

This rearrangement joins TRBV30 to TRBJ2-1; D perhaps matches TRBD1 (7 bases). The CDR3 sequence is 14 residues long. CDR1 is GTSNPN, CDR2 SVGIG, per germline (reference sequence). Trimming removed 8 bases at V and 7 bases at J, with 21 bases between. This CDR3 reads CALKERAGGNEQFF. CDR3 in DNA: TGTGCCCTAAAAGAAAGGGCAGGGGGGAATGAGCAGTTCTTC.

V usage is TRBV29-1 and J usage is TRBJ2-2; perhaps TRBD2 as D (5 bases). CDR1 is SQVTM and CDR2 is ANQGSEA in the germline V gene. The CDR3 spans 13 residues. With 7 bases removed from V and 7 bases from J, the gap between germline ends came to 16 bases. CDR3 nucleotide sequence: TGCAGCGCCCTCGGGAAGCGGATCGGGGAGCTGTTTTTT. Translation gives CSALGKRIGELFF.

V is TRBV7-8 and J is TRBJ2-7; 7 bases agree with TRBD2. The CDR3 contains 13 residues. With 1 base clipped from V and 4 bases from J, the junction kept 1 base outside the gene matches. Germline lookup yields CDR1 SGHVS and CDR2 FQNEAQ. This CDR3 reads CASSLGGGYEQYF. The CDR3 DNA reads TGTGCCAGCAGCTTAGGGGGGGGGTACGAGCAGTACTTC.

CDR3 residues: CASSLSGGAYNEQFF. CDR3 nucleotides: TGTGCCAGCAGCCTTAGCGGGGGAGCCTACAATGAGCAGTTCTTC. V and J are TRBV3-1 (or the pseudogene TRBV3-2) and TRBJ2-1; 9 bases line up with TRBD2. This CDR3 region has 15 residues. Germline assignment: CDR1 LGHDT and CDR2 YNNKEL (reference sequence). V shed 4 bases and J 2 bases; nucleotides not matched to a gene: 3.

The rearrangement uses TRBV27 and TRBJ1-1, with 7 bases aligning to TRBD1. This CDR3 spans 15 amino acids. V trimming: 6 bases; J trimming: 12 bases; junction bases outside the gene matches: 19. Germline CDR1 MNHEY, CDR2 SMNVEV (reference sequence). The CDR3 bases are TGTGCCAGCAGAAGCCGGGACAGCCGAGCTTGGGCCCCTTTCTTT. It encodes CASRSRDSRAWAPFF.

This clone was seen just once. The chain links TRBV3-1 (or the pseudogene TRBV3-2) to TRBJ2-1; no definite D call. The CDR3 contains 15 residues. The germline V gene has CDR1 LGHDT and CDR2 YNNKEL (reference sequence). V lost 1 base and J lost 4, with 11 bases in between. The CDR3 protein is CASSQGTRPYNEQFF. DNA for the CDR3: TGTGCCAGCAGCCAAGGCACGCGGCCGTACAATGAGCAGTTCTTC.

This rearrangement joins TRBV9 to TRBJ2-3, with unresolved D. The V end was cut by 0 bases, the J end by 3 bases, with 2 bases between. CDR3 size: 12 residues. Germline-derived CDR1 and CDR2 are SGDLS and YYNGEE. CDR3 in DNA: TGTGCCAGCAGCGTAGTAACAGATACGCAGTATTTT. It codes for CASSVVTDTQYF.

The rearrangement uses TRBV6-5 and TRBJ2-1; 8 bases map to TRBD1. With 6 bases clipped from V and 6 bases from J, the junction kept 4 bases outside the gene matches. There are 13 residues in the CDR3. Germline V gene lookup returns CDR1 MNHEY and CDR2 SVGAGI. The CDR3 loop is CASRMTGVNEQFF. For the CDR3, the DNA is TGTGCCAGCAGAATGACAGGGGTCAATGAGCAGTTCTTC.